Listed below are T cell receptor beta chains from one sample, sequenced in a study of cytomegalovirus exposure and HLA in healthy donors. The protocol was immunoSEQ multiplex PCR, while the TCRdb copy is restricted to in-frame clones and leaves out a portion. Of fewer than 150,000 clones in the sample, 82% were seen once. Sequenced sample: PBMCs. All receptors come from a male donor in good health and CMV-seronegative. Each CDR3 is given with its conserved first and last residue. D genes are given only for firm matches. The size field is filled for only some rows; it gives once, few, many or a size class.

d_gene: TRBD1; v_gene: TRBV9; j_gene: TRBJ1-1; abundance: once; CDR3aa: CASSPRTGGETEAFF; CDR3nt: TGTGCCAGCAGCCCACGGACAGGGGGGGAAACTGAAGCTTTCTTT
d_gene: .; v_gene: TRBV14; j_gene: TRBJ1-3; abundance: .; CDR3aa: CASSRGGGNTIYF; CDR3nt: TGTGCCAGCAGCAGGGGGGGTGGAAACACCATATATTTT
d_gene: .; v_gene: TRBV6-1; j_gene: TRBJ1-1; abundance: .; CDR3aa: CASNSEGLTEAFF; CDR3nt: TGTGCCAGCAACTCGGAGGGCCTAACGGAAGCTTTCTTT
d_gene: TRBD1; v_gene: TRBV7-2; j_gene: TRBJ1-5; abundance: .; CDR3aa: CASSLDRVQPQHF; CDR3nt: TGTGCCAGCAGCCTTGACAGGGTCCAGCCCCAGCATTTT
d_gene: TRBD2; v_gene: TRBV6-1; j_gene: TRBJ2-5; abundance: .; CDR3aa: CASSERSQRGRRETQYF; CDR3nt: TGTGCCAGCAGTGAACGGAGCCAGCGGGGCCGAAGGGAGACCCAGTACTTC
d_gene: .; v_gene: TRBV29-1; j_gene: TRBJ2-4; abundance: .; CDR3aa: CSVEQAPNIQYF; CDR3nt: TGCAGCGTGGAACAGGCCCCGAACATTCAGTACTTC
d_gene: TRBD2; v_gene: TRBV7-3; j_gene: TRBJ2-2; abundance: .; CDR3aa: CASSPLAGGRTGELFF; CDR3nt: TGTGCCAGCAGCCCACTAGCGGGAGGGCGAACCGGGGAGCTGTTTTTT
d_gene: .; v_gene: TRBV7-9; j_gene: TRBJ2-5; abundance: .; CDR3aa: CASSPIQETQYF; CDR3nt: TGTGCCAGCAGCCCAATCCAAGAGACCCAGTACTTC
d_gene: .; v_gene: TRBV29-1; j_gene: TRBJ1-2; abundance: .; CDR3aa: CSVEDRGGYTF; CDR3nt: TGCAGCGTTGAAGATCGGGGTGGCTACACCTTC
d_gene: .; v_gene: TRBV28; j_gene: TRBJ2-7; abundance: .; CDR3aa: CASSLPGGGEDSYEQYF; CDR3nt: TGTGCCAGCAGCCTACCGGGGGGCGGTGAGGACTCCTACGAGCAGTACTTC
d_gene: TRBD1; v_gene: TRBV9; j_gene: TRBJ2-1; abundance: .; CDR3aa: CASSVLPRGPYNEQFF; CDR3nt: TGTGCCAGCAGCGTCCTCCCTAGGGGGCCCTACAATGAGCAGTTCTTC
d_gene: TRBD2; v_gene: TRBV5-6; j_gene: TRBJ2-7; abundance: few; CDR3aa: CASSARGLARAYEQYF; CDR3nt: TGTGCCAGCAGCGCCCGGGGACTAGCGAGGGCCTACGAGCAGTACTTC
d_gene: TRBD1; v_gene: TRBV18; j_gene: TRBJ1-5; abundance: once; CDR3aa: CASSRTGQGAQPQHF; CDR3nt: TGTGCCAGCTCACGGACCGGACAGGGAGCTCAGCCCCAGCATTTT
d_gene: .; v_gene: TRBV30; j_gene: TRBJ2-7; abundance: .; CDR3aa: CAWTPGAYEQYF; CDR3nt: TGTGCCTGGACCCCCGGGGCCTACGAGCAGTACTTC
d_gene: .; v_gene: TRBV10-2; j_gene: TRBJ2-6; abundance: .; CDR3aa: CASSDPGANVLTF; CDR3nt: TGCGCCAGCAGTGACCCGGGGGCCAACGTCCTGACTTTC
d_gene: .; v_gene: TRBV5-1; j_gene: TRBJ1-2; abundance: .; CDR3aa: CASPSGPHIYGYTF; CDR3nt: TGCGCCAGCCCCTCAGGGCCCCATATCTATGGCTACACCTTC
d_gene: TRBD1; v_gene: TRBV10-3; j_gene: TRBJ2-1; abundance: .; CDR3aa: CAISRVEGQAIEQFF; CDR3nt: TGTGCCATCAGTCGGGTCGAGGGACAGGCGATTGAGCAGTTCTTC
d_gene: TRBD2; v_gene: TRBV7-9; j_gene: TRBJ2-7; abundance: .; CDR3aa: CASSLASGGTGGEQYF; CDR3nt: TGTGCCAGCAGCTTAGCGTCGGGCGGGACCGGGGGGGAGCAGTACTTC
d_gene: .; v_gene: TRBV30; j_gene: TRBJ1-4; abundance: few; CDR3aa: CAWSVGGRGEKLFF; CDR3nt: TGTGCCTGGAGTGTTGGGGGGAGGGGTGAAAAACTGTTTTTT
d_gene: TRBD2; v_gene: TRBV10-3; j_gene: TRBJ2-1; abundance: .; CDR3aa: CAISESGLAGNNEQFF; CDR3nt: TGTGCCATCAGTGAGTCAGGACTAGCGGGAAACAATGAGCAGTTCTTC
d_gene: TRBD2; v_gene: TRBV27; j_gene: TRBJ2-7; abundance: .; CDR3aa: CASSLGTSGPYEQYF; CDR3nt: TGTGCCAGCAGTTTGGGGACTAGCGGCCCCTACGAGCAGTACTTC
d_gene: .; v_gene: TRBV5-6; j_gene: TRBJ1-2; abundance: .; CDR3aa: CASSLERQALNYGYTF; CDR3nt: TGTGCCAGCAGCTTGGAACGACAGGCCCTAAACTATGGCTACACCTTC
d_gene: .; v_gene: TRBV7-3; j_gene: TRBJ2-1; abundance: .; CDR3aa: CASSPGPGQYNEQFF; CDR3nt: TGTGCCAGCAGCCCGGGACCGGGACAATACAATGAGCAGTTCTTC
d_gene: TRBD1; v_gene: TRBV7-8; j_gene: TRBJ1-2; abundance: .; CDR3aa: CASSLGTGDGYTF; CDR3nt: TGTGCCAGCAGCTTAGGGACAGGGGATGGCTACACCTTC
d_gene: .; v_gene: TRBV7-9; j_gene: TRBJ1-1; abundance: few; CDR3aa: CASYRYGDMNTEAFF; CDR3nt: TGTGCCAGCTATCGATACGGGGATATGAACACTGAAGCTTTCTTT
d_gene: TRBD1; v_gene: TRBV7-8; j_gene: TRBJ2-5; abundance: .; CDR3aa: CASSFEQGAPVRETQYF; CDR3nt: TGTGCCAGCAGCTTTGAACAGGGGGCGCCGGTTCGAGAGACCCAGTACTTC
d_gene: .; v_gene: TRBV5-1; j_gene: TRBJ2-7; abundance: .; CDR3aa: CASSLGQDSYEQYF; CDR3nt: TGCGCCAGCAGCTTGGGACAGGATTCCTACGAGCAGTACTTC
d_gene: .; v_gene: TRBV5-6; j_gene: TRBJ2-3; abundance: .; CDR3aa: CASSFSGHTDTQYF; CDR3nt: TGTGCCAGCAGCTTTAGCGGTCACACAGATACGCAGTATTTT
d_gene: TRBD1; v_gene: TRBV7-2; j_gene: TRBJ1-3; abundance: .; CDR3aa: CASSRTGSGTIYF; CDR3nt: TGTGCCAGCAGCCGGACAGGTTCGGGCACCATATATTTT
d_gene: .; v_gene: TRBV4-3; j_gene: TRBJ2-7; abundance: .; CDR3aa: CASSPGRTYEQYF; CDR3nt: TGCGCCAGCAGCCCTGGGAGGACCTACGAGCAGTACTTC
d_gene: TRBD1; v_gene: TRBV7-2; j_gene: TRBJ2-7; abundance: .; CDR3aa: CASEGAYEQYF; CDR3nt: TGTGCCAGCGAGGGGGCGTACGAGCAGTACTTC
d_gene: TRBD2; v_gene: TRBV5-6; j_gene: TRBJ2-1; abundance: .; CDR3aa: CASSFPSGTRVF; CDR3nt: TGTGCCAGCAGCTTCCCTAGCGGGACGAGGGTCTTC
d_gene: TRBD2; v_gene: TRBV28; j_gene: TRBJ2-7; abundance: .; CDR3aa: CASSLAGGPGEQYF; CDR3nt: TGTGCCAGCAGTTTAGCGGGAGGGCCGGGCGAGCAGTACTTC
d_gene: .; v_gene: TRBV7-9; j_gene: TRBJ1-1; abundance: .; CDR3aa: CASSALLTRTEAFF; CDR3nt: TGTGCCAGCAGCGCCCTATTGACTCGCACTGAAGCTTTCTTT
d_gene: .; v_gene: TRBV28; j_gene: TRBJ2-1; abundance: .; CDR3aa: CASVTGPGVNEQFF; CDR3nt: TGTGCCAGCGTCACGGGGCCGGGGGTCAATGAGCAGTTCTTC
d_gene: .; v_gene: TRBV20-1; j_gene: TRBJ1-4; abundance: .; CDR3aa: CSGSWGEKLFF; CDR3nt: TGCAGTGGGTCATGGGGCGAAAAACTGTTTTTT
d_gene: TRBD2; v_gene: TRBV27; j_gene: TRBJ2-1; abundance: .; CDR3aa: CASSLGLAGYNEQFF; CDR3nt: TGTGCCAGCAGTCTCGGACTAGCGGGCTACAATGAGCAGTTCTTC
d_gene: TRBD1; v_gene: TRBV6-1; j_gene: TRBJ1-2; abundance: .; CDR3aa: CASSPKNRGDYGYTF; CDR3nt: TGTGCCAGCAGTCCAAAAAACAGGGGAGACTATGGCTACACCTTC
d_gene: .; v_gene: TRBV7-2; j_gene: TRBJ2-1; abundance: few; CDR3aa: CASSLRANEQFF; CDR3nt: TGTGCCAGCAGCTTGAGGGCTAATGAGCAGTTCTTC
d_gene: .; v_gene: TRBV5-6; j_gene: TRBJ2-5; abundance: .; CDR3aa: CASTTRQETQYF; CDR3nt: TGTGCCAGCACAACGAGACAAGAGACCCAGTACTTC
d_gene: .; v_gene: TRBV4-3; j_gene: TRBJ1-4; abundance: .; CDR3aa: CASSHNRENEKLFF; CDR3nt: TGCGCCAGCAGCCATAACAGGGAGAATGAAAAACTGTTTTTT
d_gene: TRBD2; v_gene: TRBV19; j_gene: TRBJ2-7; abundance: .; CDR3aa: CASSPSGSDEQYF; CDR3nt: TGTGCCAGTAGCCCTAGCGGGAGCGACGAGCAGTACTTC
d_gene: TRBD2; v_gene: TRBV5-1; j_gene: TRBJ2-2; abundance: .; CDR3aa: CASSVPLAGGLGTGELFF; CDR3nt: TGCGCCAGCAGCGTACCACTAGCGGGAGGCTTGGGGACCGGGGAGCTGTTTTTT
d_gene: TRBD2; v_gene: TRBV28; j_gene: TRBJ2-5; abundance: few; CDR3aa: CASSPQLAGEEQYF; CDR3nt: TGTGCCAGCAGTCCCCAGCTAGCGGGAGAGGAACAGTACTTC
d_gene: .; v_gene: TRBV4-3; j_gene: TRBJ2-7; abundance: .; CDR3aa: CASSQDNGLGQYF; CDR3nt: TGCGCCAGCAGCCAAGACAACGGGTTGGGGCAGTACTTC
d_gene: TRBD1; v_gene: TRBV5-1; j_gene: TRBJ2-2; abundance: .; CDR3aa: CASSQQGPSKTGELFF; CDR3nt: TGCGCCAGCAGCCAACAGGGGCCCTCGAAGACCGGGGAGCTGTTTTTT
d_gene: .; v_gene: TRBV7-9; j_gene: TRBJ2-7; abundance: .; CDR3aa: CASSPPSSYEQYF; CDR3nt: TGTGCCAGCAGCCCTCCGAGCTCCTACGAGCAGTACTTC
d_gene: TRBD1; v_gene: TRBV7-2; j_gene: TRBJ2-5; abundance: .; CDR3aa: CASGLDPGGRETQYF; CDR3nt: TGTGCCAGCGGCTTAGATCCAGGGGGCAGAGAGACCCAGTACTTC
d_gene: .; v_gene: TRBV7-9; j_gene: TRBJ2-7; abundance: .; CDR3aa: CASSFKGQYYEQYF; CDR3nt: TGTGCCAGCAGCTTCAAAGGACAGTACTACGAGCAGTACTTC
d_gene: .; v_gene: TRBV28; j_gene: TRBJ1-1; abundance: few; CDR3aa: CASRPPARNTEAFF; CDR3nt: TGTGCCAGCAGGCCACCAGCTAGGAACACTGAAGCTTTCTTT
d_gene: .; v_gene: TRBV6-5; j_gene: TRBJ2-7; abundance: few; CDR3aa: CASSFERASYEQYF; CDR3nt: TGTGCCAGCAGTTTTGAGCGGGCTTCCTACGAGCAGTACTTC
d_gene: .; v_gene: TRBV27; j_gene: TRBJ1-1; abundance: .; CDR3aa: CASSLSRGSEAFF; CDR3nt: TGTGCCAGCAGTTTATCCCGCGGGTCCGAAGCTTTCTTT
d_gene: TRBD1; v_gene: TRBV27; j_gene: TRBJ2-7; abundance: .; CDR3aa: CASSRDRDYEQYF; CDR3nt: TGTGCCAGCAGTCGGGACAGGGACTACGAGCAGTACTTC
d_gene: .; v_gene: TRBV7-2; j_gene: TRBJ1-5; abundance: .; CDR3aa: CASSFRGNQPQHF; CDR3nt: TGTGCCAGCAGCTTTAGAGGGAATCAGCCCCAGCATTTT
d_gene: .; v_gene: TRBV30; j_gene: TRBJ2-2; abundance: .; CDR3aa: CAWRVYWELFF; CDR3nt: TGTGCCTGGAGAGTTTACTGGGAGCTGTTTTTT
d_gene: TRBD2; v_gene: TRBV4-1; j_gene: TRBJ2-1; abundance: .; CDR3aa: CASRQTSGVSYNEQFF; CDR3nt: TGCGCCAGCAGACAAACTAGCGGGGTGTCCTACAATGAGCAGTTCTTC
d_gene: .; v_gene: TRBV6-5; j_gene: TRBJ2-2; abundance: .; CDR3aa: CARFFNRGGGELFF; CDR3nt: TGTGCCCGCTTTTTTAACAGGGGGGGCGGGGAGCTGTTTTTT
d_gene: TRBD2; v_gene: TRBV19; j_gene: TRBJ2-7; abundance: .; CDR3aa: CASSIGAGVSYEQYF; CDR3nt: TGTGCCAGTAGTATTGGAGCGGGAGTCTCCTACGAGCAGTACTTC